Each of the 20 T cell receptor beta chains below was sequenced from the same sample in a study of spatial heterogeneity in lung cancer (dated by TCRdb to about 2019). The time point label of this sample denotes: sample taken at primary tumor resection. TCR sequencing used whole RNA extracted from tumor and nontumor lung tissue, or from cryopreserved PBMC samples, without cell sorting. The library was generated by 5' RACE. The sequencer was a NextSeq 500. In TCRdb, the public reads were trimmed at Q25 with fastp and aligned with MiXCR, with productive beta chains retained. Duplicate CDR3 protein sequences are folded into a single record with the most common DNA and genes. This sample lists 50,000 to 65,000 distinct CDR3 sequences; 7% to 10% were detected once. The top ten constitute less than 15% of the sample. The source was PBMCs, collected at surgery. These receptors came from a female donor with early-stage non-small cell lung cancer.

This clonotype was recorded a few times. The rearrangement links TRBV12-3 or TRBV12-4 to TRBJ1-2, with TRBD1 as a possible D gene (6 bases). Trimming left V 6 bases short and J 8 bases short, with 16 bases between. The CDR3 is 13 amino acids. The CDR3 nucleotides read TGTGCCAGCAGCCTGGACAGAGCAGGCGGCTACACCTTC. As protein: CASSLDRAGGYTF.

This clonotype was observed at least ten times. This rearrangement joins TRBV7-3 to TRBJ2-1, with D perhaps being TRBD1 or TRBD2 (6 bases each). Germline CDR1 is SGHTA and CDR2 is FQGTGA. The CDR3 consists of 15 residues. Trimming left V 1 base short and J 8 bases short, with 15 bases between. The CDR3 nucleotides read TGTGCCAGCAGCTTAATCGGAGGGGGGATGGATGAGCAGTTCTTC. Its translation is CASSLIGGGMDEQFF.

V gene TRBV12-3 or TRBV12-4 combines with J gene TRBJ2-7; tentatively, D is TRBD2 (6 bases). The CDR3 extends over 16 amino acids. V was clipped by 4 bases and J by 3 bases, with 19 bases between them. CDR3 sequence (DNA): TGTGCCAGCAGTTCCTTCCCGGGACTCACAAACTACGAGCAGTACTTC. Residues: CASSSFPGLTNYEQYF.

As DNA, the CDR3 is TGTGCCAGCAGCCAAGTTCTAGCGTGGGAGACCCAGTACTTC. Protein sequence: CASSQVLAWETQYF. The chain is built from TRBV3-1 and TRBJ2-5, with D possibly being TRBD2 (6 bases). The CDR3 runs 14 residues. Between the trimmed V and J ends, which lost 1 base and 5 bases, there was a span of 11 bases. From germline, CDR1 is LGHDT and CDR2 YNNKEL (reference sequence).

This clonotype was counted at least ten times. The V and J genes are TRBV29-1 and TRBJ1-2; TRBD1 aligns across 7 bases. V lost 3 bases, J lost 2 bases, and 6 bases stayed unmatched. Germline V gene lookup returns CDR1 SQVTM and CDR2 ANQGSEA. The CDR3 is 14 residues long. The CDR3 DNA reads as TGCAGCGTTGAGGGACAGCAGTTCAACTATGGCTACACCTTC. As protein: CSVEGQQFNYGYTF.

This clonotype showed up just a few times. The V call is TRBV6-5, the J call TRBJ1-1; D is unresolved. V was clipped by 6 bases and J by 1 base, with 15 bases between them. Germline V gene lookup returns CDR1 MNHEY and CDR2 SVGAGI. The CDR3 is made up of 15 amino acids. This CDR3 reads CASSPRASGNTEAFF. The DNA for the CDR3 is TGTGCCAGCAGCCCTCGGGCCTCCGGGAACACTGAAGCTTTCTTT.

The chain couples TRBV11-2 to TRBJ2-5; perhaps TRBD2 as D (5 bases). The CDR3 runs to 15 residues. Germline lookup yields CDR1 SGHAT and CDR2 FQNNGV. V lost 3 bases and J 1 base, leaving 12 bases between the germline ends. The CDR3 sequence: CASSFTRGRQETQYF. In DNA form, the CDR3 reads TGTGCCAGCAGCTTTACTAGAGGACGCCAAGAGACCCAGTACTTC.

This clonotype came up a few times. The chain has TRBV20-1 and TRBJ2-7; 9 bases agree with TRBD1. This CDR3 region has 14 residues. The germline gives CDR1 DFQATT, CDR2 SNEGSKA (reference sequence). The J segment lost 7 bases and the V segment lost 6 bases, leaving 13 bases of the junction unmatched. The CDR3 spells CSALRQGEIGEQYF. CDR3 sequence (DNA): TGCAGTGCCCTGCGACAGGGGGAAATAGGAGAGCAGTACTTC.

This clonotype was picked up a small number of times. The chain combines TRBV27 with TRBJ1-5; no reliable D call. This CDR3 contains 15 residues. V shed 0 bases and J shed 0 bases, with 6 bases lying between them. The germline gives CDR1 MNHEY, CDR2 SMNVEV (reference sequence). CDR3 DNA sequence: TGTGCCAGCAGTTTATCTGGCCATAGCAATCAGCCCCAGCATTTT. Its translation: CASSLSGHSNQPQHF.

In its sample, this clonotype was seen many times. The chain is built from TRBV28 and TRBJ2-7; D may be TRBD1 (6 bases). V dropped 10 bases and J dropped 4 bases, with 20 bases sitting between them. Germline V gene data show CDR1 as MDHEN and CDR2 as SYDVKM. The CDR3 runs to 14 residues. The CDR3 DNA sequence: TGTGCCACCGCGGTACAGGGAGATTGGTACGAGCAGTACTTC. This translates into CATAVQGDWYEQYF.

Comments on this clonotype: A much larger clone lies a single base off, so this may be a read error. V gene TRBV24-1 combines with J gene TRBJ2-3; no clear D gene. The germline CDR1 and CDR2 sequences are KGHDR and SFDVKD. Trimming shortened V by 4 bases and J by 0 bases, and 7 bases separated the two germline ends. The CDR3 sequence is 14 residues long. CDR3 nucleotide sequence: TGTGCCACCAGTGACGACGACAGCACAGATACGCAGTATTTT. It encodes CATSDDDSTDTQYF.

This clonotype is termed medium-sized. The chain is built from TRBV14 and TRBJ1-2; 9 nucleotides line up with TRBD1. Germline lookup yields CDR1 SGHDN and CDR2 FVKESK. Trimming took 2 bases from V and 5 from J; bases not matched to a gene: 3. CDR3 length: 14 amino acids. CDR3 loop: CASSQQQGAYGYTF. As DNA, the CDR3 is TGTGCCAGCAGCCAACAACAGGGGGCATATGGCTACACCTTC.

This clonotype was seen a handful of times. One end of the junction varies from germline; a read error may be responsible. This chain connects TRBV28 to TRBJ2-5; unclear D gene. Germline values: CDR1 MDHEN, CDR2 SYDVKM. The length of the CDR3 is 12 residues. The CDR3 region has the DNA TGTGCCAGCAGCCCCCCGAGCCATCCCCCTAGCTTC. It encodes CASSPPSHPPSF.

The gene calls are TRBV18 and TRBJ1-4; D is unresolved. Germline V lookup: CDR1 KGHSH, CDR2 LQKENI. This CDR3 is built from 11 residues. V was trimmed by 1 base and J by 8 bases, leaving 2 bases between them. In DNA form, the CDR3 reads TGTGCCAGCTCACCACAGGAAAAACTGTTTTTT. Its translation: CASSPQEKLFF.

At least ten counts were recorded for this clonotype. CDR3: CASSLQGPYGYTF. CDR3 DNA: TGCGCCAGCAGCTTGCAGGGGCCCTATGGCTACACCTTC. The chain is built from TRBV5-1 and TRBJ1-2; tentative D call: TRBD1 (6 bases). The CDR3 contains 13 residues. Trimming shortened V by 1 base and J by 4 bases, and 8 bases separated the two germline ends. The germline CDR1 and CDR2 sequences are SGHRS and YFSETQ.

This clonotype occurred a few times. This rearrangement joins TRBV20-1 to TRBJ2-3; 9 bases map to TRBD2. The trim removed 2 bases at V and 4 bases at J, leaving 7 bases unmatched. Germline CDR1 reads DFQATT; CDR2 reads SNEGSKA (reference sequence). The CDR3 is 15 amino acids. This CDR3 reads CSARKALAGSDTQYF. CDR3 coding DNA: TGCAGTGCTAGAAAAGCTCTAGCGGGATCAGATACGCAGTATTTT.

This sequence joins TRBV6-1 and TRBJ1-2; tentative D call: TRBD1 (6 bases). This CDR3 has 13 amino acids. Germline CDR1 reads MNHNS; CDR2 reads SASEGT. Between the trimmed V and J ends, which lost 6 bases and 5 bases, there was a span of 13 bases. CDR3 protein: CASRGGGGYGYTF. The CDR3 coding sequence is TGTGCCAGCAGGGGAGGGGGTGGATATGGCTACACCTTC.

The V and J genes are TRBV20-1 and TRBJ2-5, with 7 positions matching TRBD2. This CDR3 comprises 15 residues. V dropped 2 bases and J dropped 1; count of bases not matched to a gene: 7. The germline V gene has CDR1 DFQATT and CDR2 SNEGSKA (reference sequence). CDR3 residues: CSARKLAPSQETQYF. The DNA for the CDR3 is TGCAGTGCTAGAAAACTAGCGCCTTCCCAAGAGACCCAGTACTTC.

This chain joins TRBV20-1 and TRBJ2-1, with D unresolved. V was cut by 2 bases and J by 5 bases, with 10 bases left in between. The CDR3 contains 13 residues. Per germline, CDR1 DFQATT and CDR2 SNEGSKA (reference sequence). Written as DNA, the CDR3 is TGCAGTGCTAGAAACCAAAAGGACAATGAGCAGTTCTTC. It encodes CSARNQKDNEQFF.

This clonotype was counted ten times or more. The chain recombines TRBV20-1 with TRBJ2-1; TRBD1 aligns across 9 bases. Trimming removed 2 bases from V and 5 bases from J; junction bases left unmatched: 7. Germline-derived CDR1 and CDR2 are DFQATT and SNEGSKA (reference sequence). This CDR3 contains 15 residues. CDR3 region: CSARLPGTGNNEQFF. CDR3 nucleotide sequence: TGCAGTGCTAGACTCCCCGGGACAGGGAACAATGAGCAGTTCTTC.